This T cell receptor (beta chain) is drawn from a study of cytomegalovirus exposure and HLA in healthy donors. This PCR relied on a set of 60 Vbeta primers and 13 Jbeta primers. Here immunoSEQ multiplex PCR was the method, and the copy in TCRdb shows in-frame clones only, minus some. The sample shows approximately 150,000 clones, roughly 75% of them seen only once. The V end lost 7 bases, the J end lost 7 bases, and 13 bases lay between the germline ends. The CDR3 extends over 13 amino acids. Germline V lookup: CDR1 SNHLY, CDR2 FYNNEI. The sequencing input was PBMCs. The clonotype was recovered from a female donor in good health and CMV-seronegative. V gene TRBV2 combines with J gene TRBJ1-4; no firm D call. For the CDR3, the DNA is TGTGCCAGCAAGGAGACCGCCCGTGAAAAACTGTTTTTT. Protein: CASKETAREKLFF.